This note documents a single T cell receptor (beta chain) sequence. Its antigen is not known. From its re-call of the 5' RACE reads, TCRdb lists each CDR3 protein once, without DNA. This sample's table has roughly 420,000 distinct CDR3 sequences. This record comes from a study of T cells expressing NK-cell markers. Study-wide results and caveats: Roughly 6 donors had dominant NKG2C+ clonotypes that comprised about 1.0-7.0% of their CD8+ T cells.

This CDR3 region has 13 residues. CDR1 and CDR2 (germline): SNHLY, FYNNEI. The sequencing sample was made of blood T cells: a sorted CD56 or NKG2C T cell subset, CD4+ or CD8+ T cells, or bulk PBMC T cells (not recorded which). The TCR sequence derives from a woman aged 18-69 years in good health. This chain joins TRBV2 and TRBJ2-5; the TCRdb D gene call, TRBD1, has no DNA to confirm it. The CDR3 region is CASMGRGRETQYF.